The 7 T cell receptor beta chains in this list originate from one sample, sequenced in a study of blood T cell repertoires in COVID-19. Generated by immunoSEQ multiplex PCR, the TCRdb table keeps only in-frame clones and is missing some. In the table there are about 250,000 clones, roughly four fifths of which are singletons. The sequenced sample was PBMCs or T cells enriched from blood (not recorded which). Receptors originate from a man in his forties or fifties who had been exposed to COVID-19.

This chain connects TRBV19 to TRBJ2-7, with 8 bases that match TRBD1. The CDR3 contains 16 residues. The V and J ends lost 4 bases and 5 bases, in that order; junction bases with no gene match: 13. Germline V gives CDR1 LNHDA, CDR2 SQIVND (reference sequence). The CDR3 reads CASSTIKPDRVDEQYF. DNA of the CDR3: TGTGCCAGTAGTACTATTAAACCGGACAGGGTAGACGAGCAGTACTTC.

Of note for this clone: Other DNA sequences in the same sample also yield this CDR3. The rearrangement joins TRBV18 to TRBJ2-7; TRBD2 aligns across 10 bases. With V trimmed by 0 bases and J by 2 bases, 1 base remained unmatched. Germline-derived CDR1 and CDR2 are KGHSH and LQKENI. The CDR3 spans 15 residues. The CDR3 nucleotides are TGTGCCAGCTCACCACCCGGACTAGCGGCCTACGAGCAGTACTTC. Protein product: CASSPPGLAAYEQYF.

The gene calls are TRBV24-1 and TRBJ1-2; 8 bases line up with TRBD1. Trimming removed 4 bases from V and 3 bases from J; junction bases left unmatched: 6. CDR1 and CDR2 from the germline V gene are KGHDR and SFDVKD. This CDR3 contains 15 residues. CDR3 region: CATSDDGTGDYGYTF. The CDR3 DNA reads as TGTGCCACCAGTGACGACGGGACAGGAGACTATGGCTACACCTTC.

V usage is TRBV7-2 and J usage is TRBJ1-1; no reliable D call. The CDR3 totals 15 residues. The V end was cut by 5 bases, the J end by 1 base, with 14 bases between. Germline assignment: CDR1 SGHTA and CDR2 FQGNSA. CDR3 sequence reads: CASSPLTTGNTEAFF. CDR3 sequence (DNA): TGTGCCAGCAGCCCCCTCACCACCGGGAACACTGAAGCTTTCTTT.

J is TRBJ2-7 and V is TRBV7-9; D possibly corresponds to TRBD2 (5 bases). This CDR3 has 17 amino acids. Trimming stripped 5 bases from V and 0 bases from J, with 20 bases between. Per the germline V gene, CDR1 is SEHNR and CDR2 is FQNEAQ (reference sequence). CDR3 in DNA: TGTGCCAGCAGCATCATTATGGGCAGCGGAAGCTCCTACGAGCAGTACTTC. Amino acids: CASSIIMGSGSSYEQYF.

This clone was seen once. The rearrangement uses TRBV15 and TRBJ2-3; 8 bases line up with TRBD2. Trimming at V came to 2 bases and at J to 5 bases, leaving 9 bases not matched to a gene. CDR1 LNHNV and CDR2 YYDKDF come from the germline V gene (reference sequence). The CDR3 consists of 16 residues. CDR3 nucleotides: TGTGCCACCAGCAGACCTACCGGGAGGGGGATAGATACGCAGTATTTT. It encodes CATSRPTGRGIDTQYF.

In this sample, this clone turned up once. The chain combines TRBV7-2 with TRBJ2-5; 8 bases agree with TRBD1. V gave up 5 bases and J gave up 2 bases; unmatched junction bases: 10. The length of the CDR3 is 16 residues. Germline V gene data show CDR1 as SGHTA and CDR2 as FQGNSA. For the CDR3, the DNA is TGTGCCAGCAGCAGCGCCCCAGGGGGCTGGCAAGAGACCCAGTACTTC. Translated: CASSSAPGGWQETQYF.